The 10 T cell receptor beta chains below come from one sample, sequenced in a study of blood T cell repertoires in COVID-19. The assay was immunoSEQ multiplex PCR, and TCRdb's table has in-frame clones only and misses some. The table lists under 200,000 clones, roughly 80% of them singletons. The specimen was PBMCs or T cells enriched from blood (not recorded which). All receptors derive from a woman in her 40s with acute COVID-19.

The CDR3 region is CASRLQVANTGELFF. In DNA form, the CDR3 reads TGTGCCAGCAGACTACAGGTGGCGAACACCGGGGAGCTGTTTTTT. The rearrangement uses TRBV28 and TRBJ2-2; D perhaps matches TRBD1 (5 bases). Germline CDR1 and CDR2: MDHEN and SYDVKM. The CDR3 sequence is 15 residues long. V dropped 6 bases and J dropped 0 bases, with 11 bases sitting between them.

The chain carries TRBV7-8 and TRBJ1-2; 8 bases fit TRBD1. From germline, CDR1 is SGHVS and CDR2 FQNEAQ. With V trimmed by 4 bases and J by 4 bases, 8 bases remained unmatched. This CDR3 contains 15 residues. CDR3 amino acids: CASSSWTGPLYGYTF. CDR3 in DNA: TGTGCCAGCAGCTCTTGGACAGGGCCTCTCTATGGCTACACCTTC.

This clone was seen a handful of times. The chain joins TRBV6-5 to TRBJ1-2; D possibly corresponds to TRBD1 (5 bases). The CDR3 totals 15 residues. CDR1 and CDR2 from the germline V gene are MNHEY and SVGAGI. The V gene lost 5 bases and the J gene lost 5 bases, with 18 bases spanning the gap. CDR3 in amino acids: CASSMEGTRAYGYTF. The CDR3 region has the DNA TGTGCCAGCAGTATGGAGGGGACTAGGGCTTATGGCTACACCTTC.

The V gene is TRBV29-1, the J gene TRBJ2-3; 11 nucleotides agree with TRBD1. Germline CDR1 is SQVTM and CDR2 is ANQGSEA. The V gene end was trimmed by 6 bases and the J gene end by 3 bases; junction bases not matched to a gene: 5. The CDR3 contains 14 residues. Written as DNA, the CDR3 is TGCAGCGTAACCCGGGACAGGGGGACAGATACGCAGTATTTT. It is translated as CSVTRDRGTDTQYF.

This chain joins TRBV27 and TRBJ2-4; a weak D match, TRBD1 (7 bases). The CDR3 contains 14 residues. The V end lost 4 bases, the J end lost 9 bases, and 16 bases lay between the germline ends. Per the germline V gene, CDR1 is MNHEY and CDR2 is SMNVEV (reference sequence). The CDR3 sequence is CASSSPGGGRIQYF. CDR3 DNA sequence: TGTGCCAGCAGTTCCCCTGGAGGGGGCCGCATTCAGTACTTC.

This chain links TRBV11-1 with TRBJ2-7; possibly TRBD2 for D (6 bases). Trimming took 8 bases from V and 5 from J, leaving 13 bases between them. The germline V gene has CDR1 SGHAT and CDR2 FQDESV (reference sequence). The CDR3 length is 12 residues. The DNA of the CDR3 is TGTGCCAGCGCCGGGGGTGGGCACGAGCAGTACTTC. As protein: CASAGGGHEQYF.

The genes are TRBV9 and TRBJ2-1; 8 nucleotides line up with TRBD2. The germline V gene has CDR1 SGDLS and CDR2 YYNGEE. The CDR3 sequence is 14 residues long. V trimming: 0 bases; J trimming: 7 bases; junction bases outside the gene matches: 3. CDR3 bases: TGTGCCAGCAGCGTAGCGGGAGGGAGAAATGAGCAGTTCTTC. This codes for CASSVAGGRNEQFF.

The chain recombines TRBV6-5 with TRBJ1-1, with D possibly TRBD1 on 6 matching bases. Trimming took 5 bases from V and 4 from J, leaving 8 bases between them. This CDR3 region has 12 residues. The germline CDR1 and CDR2 sequences are MNHEY and SVGAGI. The CDR3 spells CASSNRVTEAFF. CDR3 coding DNA: TGTGCCAGCAGTAACAGGGTCACTGAAGCTTTCTTT.

The chain uses TRBV29-1 and TRBJ1-2; D might be TRBD1 (6 bases). The CDR3 covers 14 residues. Germline V gives CDR1 SQVTM, CDR2 ANQGSEA. V was shortened by 4 bases and J by 4 bases, with 16 bases between the two germline ends. The CDR3 DNA follows: TGCAGCGTTGCCGTACAACAGGGATCCTATGGCTACACCTTC. Residues: CSVAVQQGSYGYTF.

A few counts support this clone. The gene calls are TRBV2 and TRBJ1-1, with D possibly TRBD1 on 6 matching bases. The CDR3 runs to 16 residues. V was cut by 2 bases and J by 4 bases, with 17 bases left in between. Germline V gene lookup returns CDR1 SNHLY and CDR2 FYNNEI. In nucleotides, the CDR3 is TGTGCCAGCAGTGAATATTACGTAGGGGGATTCACTGAAGCTTTCTTT. Translated: CASSEYYVGGFTEAFF. Variable domain in full (rest from reference TRBV2 and TRBJ1-1): EPEVTQTPSHQVTQMGQEVILRCVPISNHLYFYWYRQILGQKVEFLVSFYNNEISEKSEIFDDQFSVERPDGSNFTLKIRSTKLEDSAMYFCASSEYYVGGFTEAFFGQGTRLTVV.